Below are 2 T cell receptor beta chains sequenced from a single sample in a study of response to subunit inactivated influenza vaccine. TCRdb reprocessed the RT-PCR reads with MiXCR, giving one entry per CDR3 protein. The table includes around 530,000 distinct CDR3 sequences, 16% detected once. The specimen comprised CD4+ T cells sorted from PBMCs, sampled less than 30 months after vaccination. These receptors originate from a man between 50 and 70 years old who received an inactivated influenza vaccine.

This clonotype came up a few times. This chain uses TRBV4-2 with TRBJ1-3; D gene ambiguous. Germline V gene sequence: CDR1 LGHNA, CDR2 YNFKEQ. CDR3 length: 15 amino acids. With 1 base removed from V and 4 bases from J, the gap between germline ends came to 11 bases. CDR3 protein: CASSQALLSGNTIYF. CDR3 DNA sequence: TGTGCCAGCAGCCAAGCCCTACTGTCAGGAAACACCATATATTTT.

The chain has TRBV18 and TRBJ2-7, with D possibly matching TRBD2 (7 bases). Per the germline V gene, CDR1 is KGHSH and CDR2 is LQKENI. The CDR3 has 13 amino acids. Trimming stripped 1 base from V and 7 bases from J, with 11 bases between. The CDR3 coding sequence is TGTGCCAGCTCACCACAGGGGGGGGAAGAGCAGTACTTC. Its protein product is CASSPQGGEEQYF.